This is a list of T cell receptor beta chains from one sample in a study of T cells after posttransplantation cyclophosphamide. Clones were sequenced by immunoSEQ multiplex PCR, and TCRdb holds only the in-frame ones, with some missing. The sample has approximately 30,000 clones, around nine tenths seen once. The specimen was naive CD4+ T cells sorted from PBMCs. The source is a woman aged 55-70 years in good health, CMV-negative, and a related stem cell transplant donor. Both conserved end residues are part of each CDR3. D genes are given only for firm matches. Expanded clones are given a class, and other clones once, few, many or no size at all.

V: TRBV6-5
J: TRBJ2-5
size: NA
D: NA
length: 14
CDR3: CASSSGLRGETQYF
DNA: TGTGCCAGCAGTTCGGGTCTCCGGGGAGAGACCCAGTACTTC

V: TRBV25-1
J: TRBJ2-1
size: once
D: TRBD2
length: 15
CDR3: CASNPLAGSYNEQFF
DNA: TGTGCCAGCAACCCACTAGCGGGTAGCTACAATGAGCAGTTCTTC

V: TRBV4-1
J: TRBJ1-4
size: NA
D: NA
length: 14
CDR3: CASSQAITEEKLFF
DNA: TGCGCCAGCAGCCAAGCTATCACTGAAGAAAAACTGTTTTTT

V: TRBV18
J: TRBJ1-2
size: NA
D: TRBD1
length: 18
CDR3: CASSPTVQTGWGGYGYTF
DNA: TGTGCCAGCTCCCCAACCGTACAGACAGGGTGGGGCGGCTATGGCTACACCTTC

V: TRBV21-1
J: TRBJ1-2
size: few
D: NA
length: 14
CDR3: CASSTHKDSYGYTF
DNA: TGTGCCAGCAGCACGCACAAGGACAGCTATGGCTACACCTTC

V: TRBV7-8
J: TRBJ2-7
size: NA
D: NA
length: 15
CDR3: CASSLGGGSSYEQYF
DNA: TGTGCCAGCAGCTTAGGGGGTGGGAGCTCCTACGAGCAGTACTTC

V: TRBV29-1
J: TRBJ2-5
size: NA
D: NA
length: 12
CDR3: CSVGRSQETQYF
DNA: TGCAGCGTTGGCAGGTCCCAAGAGACCCAGTACTTC

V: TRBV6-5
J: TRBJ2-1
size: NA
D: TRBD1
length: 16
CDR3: CASSYSRTGGPNEQFF
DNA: TGTGCCAGCAGTTATTCAAGGACAGGGGGCCCCAATGAGCAGTTCTTC

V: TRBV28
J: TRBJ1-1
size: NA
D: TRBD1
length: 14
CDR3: CASSSYRGRSEAFF
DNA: TGTGCCAGCAGTTCTTACAGGGGGCGAAGTGAAGCTTTCTTT

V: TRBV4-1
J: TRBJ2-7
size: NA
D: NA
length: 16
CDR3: CASSQGKTRASGEQYF
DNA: TGCGCCAGCAGCCAAGGTAAGACTAGGGCCTCGGGGGAGCAGTACTTC

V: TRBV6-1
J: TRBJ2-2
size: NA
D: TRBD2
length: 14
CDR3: CAGRKQGGAGELFF
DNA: TGTGCCGGGCGGAAGCAGGGAGGGGCCGGGGAGCTGTTTTTT

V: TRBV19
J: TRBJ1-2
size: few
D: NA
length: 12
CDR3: CASTATGGYYTF
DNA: TGTGCCAGTACTGCGACCGGGGGGTACTACACCTTC

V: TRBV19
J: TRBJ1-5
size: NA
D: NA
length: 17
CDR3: CASSIGGRGGPNQPQHF
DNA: TGTGCCAGTAGTATAGGGGGCAGGGGCGGACCCAATCAGCCCCAGCATTTT

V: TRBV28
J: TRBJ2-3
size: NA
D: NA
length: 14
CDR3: CASTVGYSTDTQYF
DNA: TGTGCCAGCACCGTCGGGTATAGCACAGATACGCAGTATTTT

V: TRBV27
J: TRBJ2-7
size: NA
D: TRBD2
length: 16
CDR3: CASSLKGLAGGYEQYF
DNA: TGTGCCAGCAGTTTAAAAGGACTAGCGGGAGGGTACGAGCAGTACTTC

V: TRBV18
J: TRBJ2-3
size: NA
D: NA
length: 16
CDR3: CASSPRVAGHTDTQYF
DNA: TGTGCCAGCTCACCACGGGTCGCAGGACACACAGATACGCAGTATTTT

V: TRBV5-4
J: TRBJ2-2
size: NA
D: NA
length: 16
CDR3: CASSPPRGGRTGELFF
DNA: TGTGCCAGCAGCCCCCCTAGGGGGGGGCGCACCGGGGAGCTGTTTTTT

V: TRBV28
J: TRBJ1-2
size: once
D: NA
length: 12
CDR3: CASSLPQEGYTF
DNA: TGTGCCAGCAGTTTACCCCAGGAAGGCTACACCTTC

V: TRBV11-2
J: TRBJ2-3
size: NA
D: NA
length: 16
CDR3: CASSLNYAGALDTQYF
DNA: TGTGCCAGCAGCTTAAATTACGCGGGGGCCTTGGATACGCAGTATTTT

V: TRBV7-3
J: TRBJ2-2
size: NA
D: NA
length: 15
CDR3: CASSLYSGDTGELFF
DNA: TGTGCCAGCAGCTTATATAGCGGCGACACCGGGGAGCTGTTTTTT

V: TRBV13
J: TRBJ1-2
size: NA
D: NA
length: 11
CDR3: CASSLNYGYTF
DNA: TGTGCCAGCAGCCTTAACTATGGCTACACCTTC

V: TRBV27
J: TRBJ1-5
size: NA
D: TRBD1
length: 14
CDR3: CASSRDRLTQPQHF
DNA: TGTGCCAGCAGTAGGGACAGACTCACGCAGCCCCAGCATTTT

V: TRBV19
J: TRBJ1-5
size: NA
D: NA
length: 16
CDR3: CASTGGGRGGNQPQHF
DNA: TGTGCCAGTACCGGGGGGGGCAGGGGAGGCAATCAGCCCCAGCATTTT

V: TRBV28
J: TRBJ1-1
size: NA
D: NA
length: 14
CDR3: CASRSLPGSTEAFF
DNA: TGTGCCAGCAGGTCCCTCCCGGGTAGTACTGAAGCTTTCTTT

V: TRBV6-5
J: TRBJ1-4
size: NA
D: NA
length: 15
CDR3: CASRRTGLVNEKLFF
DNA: TGTGCCAGCCGAAGAACAGGGTTGGTAAATGAAAAACTGTTTTTT

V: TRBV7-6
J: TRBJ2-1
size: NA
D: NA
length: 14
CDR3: CASTWGGAAHEQFF
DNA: TGTGCCAGCACCTGGGGGGGCGCGGCCCATGAGCAGTTCTTC

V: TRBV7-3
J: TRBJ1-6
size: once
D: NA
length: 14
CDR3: CASSTAPDGSPLHF
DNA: TGTGCCAGCAGCACAGCCCCGGATGGGTCACCCCTCCACTTT

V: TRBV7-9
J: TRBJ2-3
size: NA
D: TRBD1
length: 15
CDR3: CAAGGQGSFTDTQYF
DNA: TGTGCCGCTGGCGGACAGGGGAGTTTCACAGATACGCAGTATTTT

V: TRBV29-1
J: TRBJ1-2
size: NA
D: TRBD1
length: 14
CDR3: CSVDRGTGNYGYTF
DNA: TGCAGCGTTGATCGAGGGACAGGGAACTATGGCTACACCTTC

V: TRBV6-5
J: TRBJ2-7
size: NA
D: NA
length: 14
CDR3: CASSYGYSGYEQYF
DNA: TGTGCCAGCAGTTACGGGTACAGCGGCTACGAGCAGTACTTC

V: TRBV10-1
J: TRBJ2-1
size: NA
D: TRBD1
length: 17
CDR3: CASSDYRLGTAVNEQFF
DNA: TGCGCCAGCAGTGACTACCGGTTAGGGACAGCGGTCAATGAGCAGTTCTTC

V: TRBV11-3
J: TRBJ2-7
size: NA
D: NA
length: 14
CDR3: CASSQGGYSYEQYF
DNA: TGTGCCAGCAGCCAGGGGGGTTACTCCTACGAGCAGTACTTC

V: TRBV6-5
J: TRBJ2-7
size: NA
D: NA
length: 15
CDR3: CASSYSPVLSYEQYF
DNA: TGTGCCAGCAGTTACTCTCCAGTCCTCTCCTACGAGCAGTACTTC

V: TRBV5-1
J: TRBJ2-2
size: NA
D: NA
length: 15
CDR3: CASSLGGMNTGELFF
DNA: TGCGCCAGCAGCTTGGGCGGGATGAACACCGGGGAGCTGTTTTTT

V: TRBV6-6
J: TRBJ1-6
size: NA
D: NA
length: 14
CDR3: CASSYGSYDSPLHF
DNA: TGTGCCAGCAGCTACGGGAGTTATGATTCACCCCTCCACTTT

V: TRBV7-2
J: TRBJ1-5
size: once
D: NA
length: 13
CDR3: CASSSTGIQPQHF
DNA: TGTGCCAGCAGCTCCACAGGGATCCAGCCCCAGCATTTT

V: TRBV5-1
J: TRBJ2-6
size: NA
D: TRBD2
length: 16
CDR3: CASSLEEAGGANVLTF
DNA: TGCGCCAGCAGCTTGGAGGAAGCGGGAGGGGCCAACGTCCTGACTTTC

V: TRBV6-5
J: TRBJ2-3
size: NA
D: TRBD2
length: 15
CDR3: CASSYPGLAPDTQYF
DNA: TGTGCCAGCAGTTACCCTGGACTAGCCCCAGATACGCAGTATTTT

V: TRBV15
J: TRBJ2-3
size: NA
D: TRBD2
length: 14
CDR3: CATSAPGGPDTQYF
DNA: TGTGCCACCAGCGCGCCGGGGGGACCAGATACGCAGTATTTT

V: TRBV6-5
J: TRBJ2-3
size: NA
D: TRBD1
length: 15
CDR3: CASSYSDRGVGTQYF
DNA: TGTGCCAGCAGTTACTCGGACAGGGGAGTCGGTACGCAGTATTTT

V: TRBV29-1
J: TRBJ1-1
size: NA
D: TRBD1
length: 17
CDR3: CSVERAGGNWKNTEAFF
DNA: TGCAGCGTTGAAAGGGCAGGGGGCAACTGGAAGAACACTGAAGCTTTCTTT